A single sample gave rise to the 8 T cell receptor beta chains below, sequenced in a study of T cell repertoires in cytomegalovirus infection. TCRdb used MiXCR to reprocess the reads, holding one entry per CDR3 protein. The sample contains about 830,000 distinct CDR3 sequences, approximately 30% of which appear only once. These receptors lack a known antigen. The specimen was cultured CD8+ T cells from PBMCs, collected from culture after CMV antigen stimulation. The receptors come from a human donor in good health (CMV status not recorded). Some clones in this sample may be carry-over from other donors' samples.

This clonotype was detected a few times. This rearrangement joins TRBV27 to TRBJ2-5; D unresolved. Germline V gene sequence: CDR1 MNHEY, CDR2 SMNVEV (reference sequence). V lost 6 bases to trimming and J lost 5 bases, with 16 bases between them. This CDR3 contains 14 residues. DNA for the CDR3: TGTGCCAGCAGCCGCAGGAACGCGCGGGAGACCCAGTACTTC. It translates to CASSRRNARETQYF.

The chain carries TRBV4-3 and TRBJ1-2; D is uncertain. The CDR3 has 15 residues. Germline assignment: CDR1 LGHNA and CDR2 YSLEER. The V and J ends lost 0 bases and 4 bases respectively, with 12 bases between them. The CDR3: CASSQDWVTRYGYTF. CDR3 in DNA: TGCGCCAGCAGCCAAGACTGGGTGACGCGCTATGGCTACACCTTC.

This clonotype came up a few times. The chain's CDR3 is CASSLLRGESEQYV. CDR3 bases: TGTGCCAGCAGCTTACTACGCGGGGAAAGCGAGCAGTACGTC. V and J are TRBV7-3 and TRBJ2-7; a weak D match, TRBD2 (6 bases). The CDR3 loop spans 14 amino acids. The V gene lost 2 bases and the J gene lost 6 bases, with 14 bases spanning the gap. Germline V gene lookup returns CDR1 SGHTA and CDR2 FQGTGA.

There are many counts of this clonotype. This chain joins TRBV7-8 and TRBJ2-1, with no clear D. The germline V gene has CDR1 SGHVS and CDR2 FQNEAQ. The CDR3 loop spans 15 amino acids. V was clipped by 2 bases and J by 10 bases, with 18 bases between them. The CDR3 nucleotides are TGTGCCAGCAGCTTAAATGGCAGACCCCCTTGGGAGCAGTTCTTC. It is translated as CASSLNGRPPWEQFF.

The count of this clonotype is one. The chain uses TRBV24-1 and TRBJ2-1; D not resolved. V was shortened by 5 bases and J by 9 bases, with 13 bases between the two germline ends. The CDR3 covers 13 residues. CDR1 is KGHDR, CDR2 SFDVKD, per germline. The CDR3 sequence: CATSGGRLTEQFF. The CDR3 DNA sequence: TGTGCCACCAGTGGTGGGCGGTTGACTGAGCAGTTCTTC.

In this sample, this clonotype turned up a few times. In DNA form, the CDR3 reads TGTGCCAGCAGTTTCGGCAGGGGCGTATTCTTGGATACGCAGTATTTT. It encodes CASSFGRGVFLDTQYF. This rearrangement joins TRBV28 to TRBJ2-3, with D perhaps matching TRBD1 (6 bases). Looked up from germline, CDR1 is MDHEN and CDR2 is SYDVKM. The CDR3 length is 16 residues. The V and J ends lost 3 bases and 6 bases respectively, with 19 bases between them.

The chain uses TRBV7-3 and TRBJ2-6; D is unresolved. Per the germline V gene, CDR1 is SGHTA and CDR2 is FQGTGA. The CDR3 runs to 15 residues. V was clipped by 2 bases and J by 3 bases, with 8 bases between them. The CDR3 nucleotides read TGTGCCAGCAGCTTAGTTAGGAATGGGGCCAACGTCCTGACTTTC. It yields the protein CASSLVRNGANVLTF.

This sequence joins TRBV4-3 and TRBJ1-3; a possible D gene is TRBD1 (6 bases). The germline V gene encodes CDR1 LGHNA and CDR2 YSLEER. This CDR3 is 15 amino acids long. Deletions cut 1 base from V and 5 bases from J, with 12 bases between. The CDR3 region is CASSQGGGARNTIYF. CDR3 bases: TGCGCCAGCAGCCAAGGAGGGGGGGCACGAAACACCATATATTTT.